This T cell receptor (beta chain) was obtained from a study of T-cell memory formation after mild COVID-19. Overall study findings and caveats: In pre-infection memory, a portion of responding clones appeared, which suggested that cross-reactive memory joined. A balance of CD4 and CD8 characterized clones contracting day 15 to 85, whereas later expanders leaned CD4+.

Concerning this clonotype itself: Its target is not known.

TCRdb fed the 5' RACE reads into MiXCR, producing one record per CDR3 protein. Of 65,000 to 90,000 distinct CDR3 sequences in the sample, around 13% were seen once. This sequence originates from an adult woman who had mild COVID-19 (a few samples of this study predate the infection). Cell type and time point are not known. Material for sequencing was PBMCs or a T cell subset sorted from them (not recorded which).

The CDR3, as DNA: TGCGCCAGTTCCAAGGACAGCCGCTCTGGGGCCAACGTCCTGACTTTC. This sequence encodes CASSKDSRSGANVLTF. The V call is TRBV5-1, the J call TRBJ2-6; the D gene is possibly TRBD1 (6 bases). Germline lookup yields CDR1 SGHRS and CDR2 YFSETQ. CDR3 length: 16 amino acids. Trimming stripped 8 bases from V and 0 bases from J, with 15 bases between. Looking up the rest from reference TRBV5-1 and TRBJ2-6 gives the full variable domain: KAGVTQTPRYLIKTRGQQVTLSCSPISGHRSVSWYQQTPGQGLQFLFEYFSETQRNKGNFPGRFSGRQFSNSRSEMNVSTLELGDSALYLCASSKDSRSGANVLTFGAGSRLTVL.